The 26 T cell receptor beta chains reported below all come from one sample, sequenced in a study of regulatory T cells in long-lasting Graves disease. Time point given: newly diagnosed GD, antithyroid drugs for less than 3 months. PBMC RNA served as the TCR library source. Through Arm-PCR of CDR3 regions and iRepertoire HTBI primers, TCR beta libraries were built. TCRdb reprocessed the multiplex PCR reads with MiXCR, giving one entry per CDR3 protein. The sample includes 400,000 to 500,000 distinct CDR3 sequences, approximately 15% of them seen just once. Separately, the same data were catalogued under a study of T cells in Graves' hyperthyroidism and ophthalmopathy.

Here the sequenced sample was peripheral blood mononuclear cells (PBMCs), taken at new diagnosis, from a patient treated with antithyroid drugs. The receptors come from a woman aged 50 to 60 with Graves disease.

This clonotype was detected ten times or more. The chain joins TRBV28 to TRBJ1-5; 8 nucleotides match TRBD1. Germline-derived CDR1 and CDR2 are MDHEN and SYDVKM. The CDR3 extends over 14 amino acids. J gave up 2 bases and V 8 bases, and 5 bases lay outside the gene matches. This chain's CDR3 is CASQPGGGNQPQHF. In DNA, the CDR3 is TGTGCCAGCCAACCAGGGGGCGGCAATCAGCCCCAGCATTTT.

The V gene is TRBV20-1, the J gene TRBJ1-2, with 7 bases matching TRBD1. Looked up from germline, CDR1 is DFQATT and CDR2 is SNEGSKA (reference sequence). With V trimmed by 1 base and J by 2 bases, 7 bases remained unmatched. The CDR3 is made up of 15 amino acids. CDR3 amino acids: CSARAPGQPNYGYTF. CDR3 nucleotides: TGCAGTGCTAGAGCTCCGGGACAGCCAAACTATGGCTACACCTTC.

This clonotype was counted ten times or more. The chain uses TRBV19 and TRBJ2-1; D ambiguous. CDR1 and CDR2 (germline): LNHDA, SQIVND (reference sequence). CDR3 length: 15 amino acids. V lost 5 bases and J 2 bases, leaving 13 bases between the germline ends. The CDR3 loop is CASSPEADTYNEQFF. CDR3 sequence (DNA): TGTGCCAGTAGTCCCGAGGCCGATACCTACAATGAGCAGTTCTTC.

This clonotype was recorded many times. The chain recombines TRBV28 with TRBJ2-7, with 13 bases aligning to TRBD2. Germline loops: CDR1 MDHEN, CDR2 SYDVKM. CDR3 length: 16 amino acids. J was trimmed by 4 bases and V by 5 bases; bases with no gene match: 8. The DNA of the CDR3 is TGTGCCAGCAGTCCCCTTGGACTAGCGGGAGCTTACGAGCAGTACTTC. It translates to CASSPLGLAGAYEQYF.

This clonotype showed up just a few times. J is TRBJ2-3 and V is TRBV4-1, with 9 bases identical to TRBD2. The CDR3 extends over 17 amino acids. Trimming took 1 base from V and 6 from J; bases not matched to a gene: 11. In germline, CDR1 is MGHRA, CDR2 YSYEKL. The CDR3 sequence: CASSQGVAGGPLDTQYF. The CDR3 coding sequence is TGCGCCAGCAGCCAAGGGGTCGCGGGAGGGCCTTTGGATACGCAGTATTTT.

The table lists this clonotype with many counts. The chain combines TRBV18 with TRBJ1-1; unclear D gene. The CDR3 runs 14 residues. The V end was cut by 3 bases, the J end by 3 bases, with 11 bases between. Germline assignment: CDR1 KGHSH and CDR2 LQKENI. The CDR3 region has the DNA TGTGCCAGCTCACCCATGTCAGATGACACTGAAGCTTTCTTT. Protein: CASSPMSDDTEAFF.

This clonotype was counted many times. CDR3: CASSDQRTGGVYEQYF. The CDR3 nucleotides are TGTGCCAGCAGCGATCAACGGACAGGGGGCGTCTACGAGCAGTACTTC. The chain is built from TRBV7-8 and TRBJ2-7; 11 positions agree with TRBD1. CDR1 SGHVS and CDR2 FQNEAQ come from the germline V gene. J gave up 3 bases and V 5 bases, and 9 bases lay outside the gene matches. This CDR3 has 16 residues.

The CDR3 DNA reads TGTGCCAGCAGCTCAACGGACAGGGACCAACCCGGGGAGCTGTTTTTT. It is translated as CASSSTDRDQPGELFF. V gene TRBV7-6 combines with J gene TRBJ2-2, with 8 bases matching TRBD1. Germline V CDR1 and CDR2: SGHVS, FNYEAQ. The V segment lost 4 bases and the J segment 6 bases; nucleotides outside the gene matches: 10. The CDR3 runs to 16 residues.

This clonotype has ten or more counts. The V gene is TRBV27, the J gene TRBJ1-2; 7 bases fit TRBD1. The CDR3 is 15 residues long. Germline-derived CDR1 and CDR2 are MNHEY and SMNVEV (reference sequence). Trimming cost V 6 bases and J 3 bases; bases outside gene matches: 10. CDR3 coding DNA: TGTGCCAGCAGATTACAGGGGTCACACCACTATGGCTACACCTTC. Protein: CASRLQGSHHYGYTF.

The V gene is TRBV24-1, the J gene TRBJ2-1, with D unclear. V lost 7 bases and J 3 bases, leaving 12 bases between the germline ends. Germline values: CDR1 KGHDR, CDR2 SFDVKD. The CDR3 has 14 residues. CDR3 DNA: TGTGCCACCAGCCAGACCCGTAACTACAATGAGCAGTTCTTC. This sequence encodes CATSQTRNYNEQFF.

This clonotype was observed a few times. CDR3: CASSLGMGGTGANVLTF. The CDR3 bases are TGTGCCAGCAGCTTGGGGATGGGAGGGACTGGGGCCAACGTCCTGACTTTC. The rearrangement links TRBV5-6 to TRBJ2-6, with 7 bases aligning to TRBD2. CDR3 size: 17 residues. Germline CDR1 and CDR2: SGHDT and YYEEEE. V was pared by 0 bases and J by 2 bases, with 5 bases of the junction left unmatched.

This clonotype appeared a few times. The V call is TRBV2, the J call TRBJ1-5; 10 bases fit TRBD1. Germline CDR1 SNHLY, CDR2 FYNNEI. This CDR3 spans 16 amino acids. Unmatched junction bases numbered 12, after V lost 7 bases and J lost 6 bases. The CDR3 DNA is TGTGCCAGCAATTCGGCGACAGGGGGCTTTGGTCAGCCCCAGCATTTT. Encoded protein: CASNSATGGFGQPQHF.

The chain joins TRBV28 to TRBJ2-7, with TRBD1 as a possible D gene (6 bases). Germline CDR1 and CDR2: MDHEN and SYDVKM. Trimming took 7 bases from V and 0 from J, leaving 16 bases between them. This CDR3 has 15 residues. In nucleotides, the CDR3 is TGTGCCAGCACCAACCCCCGGGACACCTCCTACGAGCAGTACTTC. Its translation: CASTNPRDTSYEQYF.

The chain couples TRBV7-3 to TRBJ1-1; a weak D match, TRBD1 (5 bases). V shed 5 bases and J shed 4 bases, with 14 bases lying between them. The CDR3 contains 14 residues. Germline assignment: CDR1 SGHTA and CDR2 FQGTGA. The CDR3 here is CASSRRGQPTEAFF. The CDR3 coding sequence is TGTGCCAGCAGCCGTCGAGGACAACCCACTGAAGCTTTCTTT.

This clonotype showed up just a few times. In DNA form, the CDR3 reads TGTGCCAGCTCACAAAAGAAAGGACGGAGCTATGGCTACACCTTC. Translated: CASSQKKGRSYGYTF. This chain uses TRBV18 with TRBJ1-2; D gene ambiguous. This CDR3 region has 15 residues. Germline CDR1 reads KGHSH; CDR2 reads LQKENI. With 4 bases removed from V and 4 bases from J, the gap between germline ends came to 16 bases.

This clonotype was counted ten times or more. The V gene is TRBV20-1, the J gene TRBJ1-1; D is possibly TRBD1 (6 bases). Germline CDR1 DFQATT, CDR2 SNEGSKA (reference sequence). The CDR3 consists of 13 residues. Deletions cut 2 bases from V and 3 bases from J, with 10 bases between. The CDR3 sequence: CSARSGEDTEAFF. The CDR3 DNA follows: TGCAGTGCTAGATCAGGGGAGGACACTGAAGCTTTCTTT.

This clonotype was counted a few times. The V call is TRBV28, the J call TRBJ1-4; D not certain. CDR1 is MDHEN and CDR2 is SYDVKM in the germline V gene. The V end lost 5 bases, the J end lost 0 bases, and 7 bases lay between the germline ends. This CDR3 has 14 residues. CDR3 sequence: CASSEAATNEKLFF. DNA for the CDR3: TGTGCCAGCAGTGAGGCTGCAACTAATGAAAAACTGTTTTTT.

This clonotype was picked up a small number of times. The chain joins TRBV7-3 to TRBJ2-2; 9 nucleotides match TRBD2. V lost 1 base to trimming and J lost 5 bases; unmatched junction nucleotides: 2. This CDR3 is built from 15 residues. Germline V gene sequence: CDR1 SGHTA, CDR2 FQGTGA. The CDR3: CASSLMAGGTGELFF. Here the CDR3 DNA reads TGTGCCAGCAGCTTAATGGCGGGAGGGACCGGGGAGCTGTTTTTT.

Ten or more counts support this clonotype. This chain links TRBV25-1 with TRBJ1-2, with a weak D call TRBD1 (6 bases). V was trimmed by 2 bases and J by 2 bases, leaving 9 bases between them. This CDR3 contains 14 residues. Germline V gene lookup returns CDR1 MGHDK and CDR2 SYGVNS. This chain's CDR3 is CASSELQGNYGYTF. The CDR3 DNA reads as TGTGCCAGCAGTGAACTACAGGGCAACTATGGCTACACCTTC.

This clonotype occurred once. A read error is likely here: a far larger clone is one base away. CDR3 nucleotides: TGTGCCAGCAGGACTAGCGGGAGATACAATGAGCAGTACTTC. It encodes CASRTSGRYNEQYF. V gene TRBV2 combines with J gene TRBJ2-7; 12 nucleotides align to TRBD2. J lost 7 bases, V lost 6 bases, and 7 bases had no gene match. From germline, CDR1 is SNHLY and CDR2 FYNNEI. This CDR3 is 14 amino acids long. The full variable domain, its missing parts supplied by reference TRBV2 and TRBJ2-7, is EPEVTQTPSHQVTQMGQEVILRCVPISNHLYFYWYRQILGQKVEFLVSFYNNEISEKSEIFDDQFSVERPDGSNFTLKIRSTKLEDSAMYFCASRTSGRYNEQYFGPGTRLTVT.

The table lists this clonotype with many counts. The rearrangement joins TRBV11-2 to TRBJ2-7; tentatively, D is TRBD2 (5 bases). There are 16 residues in the CDR3. Germline CDR1 reads SGHAT; CDR2 reads FQNNGV. The V and J ends lost 0 bases and 0 bases respectively, with 12 bases between them. The CDR3 nucleotides read TGTGCCAGCAGCTTAGATTGGTCGGGAAACTCCTACGAGCAGTACTTC. Amino acid sequence: CASSLDWSGNSYEQYF.

This clonotype turned up a few times. The genes are TRBV19 and TRBJ2-2; 8 bases line up with TRBD1. Trimming removed 7 bases from V and 7 bases from J; junction bases left unmatched: 20. There are 18 residues in the CDR3. Germline V gives CDR1 LNHDA, CDR2 SQIVND (reference sequence). CDR3 residues: CASTDSGTGAFWGGELFF. The CDR3 nucleotides read TGTGCCAGTACTGACTCCGGGACAGGAGCCTTTTGGGGCGGGGAGCTGTTTTTT.

The chain couples TRBV5-4 to TRBJ2-1; tentatively, D is TRBD1 or TRBD2 (6 bases each). Germline CDR1 SGHNT, CDR2 YYREEE (reference sequence). V shed 1 base and J shed 8 bases, with 10 bases lying between them. This CDR3 spans 13 amino acids. The CDR3 spells CASSLMGGDEQFF. CDR3 DNA sequence: TGTGCCAGCAGCTTGATGGGGGGCGATGAGCAGTTCTTC.

Ten or more counts support this clonotype. The chain links TRBV12-3 or TRBV12-4 to TRBJ2-1, with D uncertain. The CDR3 runs to 13 residues. V was trimmed by 2 bases and J by 12 bases, leaving 14 bases between them. The CDR3 is CASSLRETTRQFF. In nucleotides, the CDR3 is TGTGCCAGCAGTTTAAGAGAGACAACCAGGCAGTTCTTC.

At least ten counts were recorded for this clonotype. The chain recombines TRBV5-1 with TRBJ2-3; the match to TRBD2 covers 12 bases. CDR3 length equals 16 residues. Germline trimming cut 3 bases from V and 2 bases from J; bases unmatched to any gene: 4. Germline-derived CDR1 and CDR2 are SGHRS and YFSETQ. CDR3 sequence: CASSSGTSGYTDTQYF. The CDR3 DNA sequence: TGCGCCAGCAGCTCCGGGACTAGCGGGTACACAGATACGCAGTATTTT.

In the case of this clonotype: One end of the junction fails to match germline, which may point to a read error. The genes are TRBV27 and TRBJ1-2; 7 bases are shared with TRBD1. Germline CDR1 reads MNHEY; CDR2 reads SMNVEV (reference sequence). The length of the CDR3 is 13 residues. The CDR3 DNA reads as TGTGCCAGCAGGCAAACAGGGGCGGATGGCTGCACCTTC. Encoded protein: CASRQTGADGCTF.